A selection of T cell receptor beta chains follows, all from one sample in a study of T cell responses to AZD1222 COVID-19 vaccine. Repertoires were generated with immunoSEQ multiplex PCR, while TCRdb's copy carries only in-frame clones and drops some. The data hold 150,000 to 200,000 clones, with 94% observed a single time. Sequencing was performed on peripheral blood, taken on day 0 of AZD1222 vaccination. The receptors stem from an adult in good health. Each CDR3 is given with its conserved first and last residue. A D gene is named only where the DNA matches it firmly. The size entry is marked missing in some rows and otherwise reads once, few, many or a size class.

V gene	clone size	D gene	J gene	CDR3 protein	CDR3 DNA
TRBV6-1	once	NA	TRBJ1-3	CASSDGQLSGNTIYF	TGTGCCAGCAGTGATGGACAGCTCTCTGGAAACACCATATATTTT
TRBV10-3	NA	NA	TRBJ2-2	CAISPKGAGELFF	TGTGCCATCAGCCCTAAGGGGGCCGGGGAGCTGTTTTTT
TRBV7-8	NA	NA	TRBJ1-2	CASSLGEVWSGYTF	TGTGCCAGCAGCTTAGGAGAGGTTTGGTCCGGCTACACCTTC
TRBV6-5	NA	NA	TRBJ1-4	CASSYITGVGEKLFF	TGTGCCAGCAGTTACATTACGGGGGTTGGAGAAAAACTGTTTTTT
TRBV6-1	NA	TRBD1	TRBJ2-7	CASRTRDRAKMEQYF	TGTGCCAGCAGGACTAGGGACAGGGCGAAGATGGAGCAGTACTTC
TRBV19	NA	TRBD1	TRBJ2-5	CATSRTGVLQETQYF	TGTGCCACCTCGAGGACAGGGGTCTTACAAGAGACCCAGTACTTC
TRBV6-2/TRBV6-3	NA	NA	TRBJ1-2	CASSYLQGSRDGYTF	TGTGCCAGCAGTTATCTGCAGGGCTCTCGGGATGGCTACACCTTC
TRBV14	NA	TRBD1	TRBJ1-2	CASSRGTGYGYTF	TGTGCCAGCAGCCGAGGGACAGGCTATGGCTACACCTTC
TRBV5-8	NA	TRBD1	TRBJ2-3	CASSFGPGGADTQYF	TGTGCCAGCAGCTTTGGTCCAGGGGGCGCAGATACGCAGTATTTT
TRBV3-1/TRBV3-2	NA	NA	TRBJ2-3	CASSQFKSGNTQYF	TGTGCCAGCAGCCAGTTCAAGTCGGGGAATACGCAGTATTTT
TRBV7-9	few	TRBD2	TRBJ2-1	CASSLVVLAGNEQFF	TGTGCCAGCAGCTTAGTCGTACTAGCGGGCAATGAGCAGTTCTTC
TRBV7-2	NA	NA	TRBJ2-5	CASGFLGVETQYF	TGTGCCAGCGGATTCCTGGGGGTGGAGACCCAGTACTTC
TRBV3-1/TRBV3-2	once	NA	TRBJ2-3	CASSQDETTQYF	TGTGCCAGCAGCCAAGACGAGACTACGCAGTATTTT
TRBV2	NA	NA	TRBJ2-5	CASSGGFGSLGETQYF	TGTGCCAGCAGTGGAGGCTTCGGGTCCCTTGGGGAGACCCAGTACTTC
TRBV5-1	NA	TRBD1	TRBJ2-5	CASSLARLGQGQETQYF	TGCGCCAGCAGCTTGGCCCGCTTAGGACAGGGACAAGAGACCCAGTACTTC
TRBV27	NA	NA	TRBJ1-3	CASSGTRGTLYF	TGTGCCAGCAGCGGTACGAGGGGGACTCTATATTTT
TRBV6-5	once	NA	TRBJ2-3	CASSYTAGSVTDTQYF	TGTGCCAGCAGTTATACCGCAGGGTCGGTAACAGATACGCAGTATTTT
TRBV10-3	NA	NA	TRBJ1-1	CAISESRLGQGGTEAFF	TGTGCCATCAGTGAGTCACGGCTTGGGCAGGGTGGAACTGAAGCTTTCTTT
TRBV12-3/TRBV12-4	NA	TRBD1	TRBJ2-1	CASRRGQGSEQFF	TGTGCCAGCAGACGCGGACAGGGCAGTGAGCAGTTCTTC
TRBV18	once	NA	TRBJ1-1	CASSREVLNTEAFF	TGTGCCAGCTCACGGGAGGTCCTGAACACTGAAGCTTTCTTT
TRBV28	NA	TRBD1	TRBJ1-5	CASSAPGGADQPQHF	TGTGCCAGCAGTGCGCCAGGGGGCGCGGATCAGCCCCAGCATTTT
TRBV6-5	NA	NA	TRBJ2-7	CASTETTGTEQYF	TGTGCCAGCACCGAAACTACAGGGACCGAGCAGTACTTC
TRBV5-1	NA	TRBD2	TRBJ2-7	CASSLGTSGGEQYF	TGCGCCAGCAGCTTAGGGACTAGCGGGGGTGAGCAGTACTTC
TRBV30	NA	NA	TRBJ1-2	CAWGINYGYTF	TGTGCCTGGGGGATTAACTATGGCTACACCTTC
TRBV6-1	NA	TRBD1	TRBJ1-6	CASSEAGGGSPLHF	TGTGCCAGCAGTGAAGCAGGGGGCGGATCACCCCTCCACTTT
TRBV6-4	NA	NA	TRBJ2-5	CASRQKVGIREETQYF	TGTGCCAGCAGGCAAAAGGTCGGGATTCGGGAAGAGACCCAGTACTTC
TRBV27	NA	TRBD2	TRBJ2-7	CASSGASGSGEQYF	TGTGCCAGCAGTGGGGCTAGCGGGAGTGGCGAGCAGTACTTC
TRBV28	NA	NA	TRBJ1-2	CASSFGGGYTF	TGTGCCAGCAGTTTTGGGGGGGGCTACACCTTC
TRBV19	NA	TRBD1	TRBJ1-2	CASSTGTGSLSDGYTF	TGTGCCAGTAGTACCGGGACAGGGAGCCTTTCGGATGGCTACACCTTC
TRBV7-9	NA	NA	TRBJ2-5	CASSLFGWQEETQYF	TGTGCCAGCAGCTTATTCGGGTGGCAGGAAGAGACCCAGTACTTC
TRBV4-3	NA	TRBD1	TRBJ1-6	CASSQGTGGSSPLHF	TGCGCCAGCAGCCAGGGTACAGGGGGTTCTTCACCCCTCCACTTT
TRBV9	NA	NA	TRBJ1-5	CASSGGPLSNQPQHF	TGTGCCAGCAGCGGAGGACCCCTTAGCAATCAGCCCCAGCATTTT
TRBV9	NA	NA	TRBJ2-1	CASSTHRDGEQFF	TGTGCCAGCAGCACCCACAGGGACGGCGAGCAGTTCTTC
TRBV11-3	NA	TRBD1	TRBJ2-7	CASSLGTGGSEQYF	TGTGCCAGCAGCTTAGGGACAGGGGGCAGCGAGCAGTACTTC
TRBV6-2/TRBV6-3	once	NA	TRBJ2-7	CASSSYYELDSRYEQYF	TGTGCCAGCAGTTCGTACTACGAATTGGACTCCCGCTACGAGCAGTACTTC
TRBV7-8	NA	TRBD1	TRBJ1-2	CASSRDRGPGYTF	TGTGCCAGCAGCCGGGACAGGGGGCCTGGCTACACCTTC
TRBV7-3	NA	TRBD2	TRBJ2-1	CASSLREAGVDNEQFF	TGTGCCAGCAGCTTACGAGAAGCGGGAGTTGACAATGAGCAGTTCTTC
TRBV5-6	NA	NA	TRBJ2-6	CASSLPISAGANVLTF	TGTGCCAGCAGCTTGCCAATATCGGCTGGGGCCAACGTCCTGACTTTC
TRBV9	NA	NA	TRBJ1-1	CASSVDGRFTEAFF	TGTGCCAGCAGCGTAGATGGTCGCTTCACTGAAGCTTTCTTT
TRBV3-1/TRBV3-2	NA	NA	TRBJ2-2	CASSQDRTANTGELFF	TGTGCCAGCAGCCAAGACCGGACAGCGAACACCGGGGAGCTGTTTTTT
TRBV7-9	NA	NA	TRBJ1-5	CASSLGTAGNQPQHF	TGTGCCAGCAGCTTAGGGACAGCGGGCAATCAGCCCCAGCATTTT
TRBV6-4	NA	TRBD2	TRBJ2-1	CASRELAGDYNEQFF	TGTGCCAGCAGGGAACTAGCGGGAGATTACAATGAGCAGTTCTTC
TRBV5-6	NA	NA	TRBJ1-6	CASSGRGNSPLHF	TGTGCCAGCAGCGGGAGAGGGAATTCACCCCTCCACTTT
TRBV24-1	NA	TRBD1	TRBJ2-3	CATSGYSGQGRSTDTQYF	TGTGCCACCAGTGGTTACTCAGGACAGGGGAGGTCCACAGATACGCAGTATTTT
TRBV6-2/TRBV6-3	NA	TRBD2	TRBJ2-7	CASSYLLGLAGVEQYF	TGTGCCAGCAGTTACTTGCTAGGACTAGCGGGAGTTGAGCAGTACTTC
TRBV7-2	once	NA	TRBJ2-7	CASSLVQRTGSPYEQYF	TGTGCCAGCAGCTTAGTACAACGCACGGGCAGCCCCTACGAGCAGTACTTC